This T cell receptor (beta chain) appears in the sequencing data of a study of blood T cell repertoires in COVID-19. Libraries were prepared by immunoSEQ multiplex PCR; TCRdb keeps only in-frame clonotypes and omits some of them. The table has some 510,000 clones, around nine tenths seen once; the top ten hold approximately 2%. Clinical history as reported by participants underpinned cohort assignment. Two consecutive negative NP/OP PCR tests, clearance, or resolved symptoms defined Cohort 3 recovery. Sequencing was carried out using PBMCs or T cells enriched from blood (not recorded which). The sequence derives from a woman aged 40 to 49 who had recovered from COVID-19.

CDR3 coding DNA: TGTGCCAGTAGTACACCCGGACAGGGGCCCGTCTATGGCTACACCTTC. Its translation is CASSTPGQGPVYGYTF. V gene TRBV19 combines with J gene TRBJ1-2; 9 bases fit TRBD1. The ends lost 4 bases at V and 4 bases at J; junction bases unmatched: 10. The CDR3 length is 16 residues. The germline V gene has CDR1 LNHDA and CDR2 SQIVND (reference sequence).